This T cell receptor (beta chain) was obtained from a study of technical replicates of blood from several donors. The CDR3 length is 14 residues. Germline V gene lookup returns CDR1 SGHRS and CDR2 YFSETQ. V lost 6 bases to trimming and J lost 0 bases; unmatched junction nucleotides: 1. Generated by immunoSEQ multiplex PCR, the TCRdb table keeps only in-frame clones and is missing some. Of some 85,000 clones in the sample, approximately 96% were seen once. This rearrangement joins TRBV5-1 to TRBJ2-3; 10 nucleotides agree with TRBD2. The sequencing sample was made of T cells isolated from PBMCs. The origin of this receptor is a human donor in good health. CDR3 residues: CASKGLASTDTQYF. The CDR3 region has the DNA TGCGCCAGCAAGGGACTAGCGAGCACAGATACGCAGTATTTT. The full variable domain, completed using reference TRBV5-1 and TRBJ2-3, is KAGVTQTPRYLIKTRGQQVTLSCSPISGHRSVSWYQQTPGQGLQFLFEYFSETQRNKGNFPGRFSGRQFSNSRSEMNVSTLELGDSALYLCASKGLASTDTQYFGPGTRLTVL.